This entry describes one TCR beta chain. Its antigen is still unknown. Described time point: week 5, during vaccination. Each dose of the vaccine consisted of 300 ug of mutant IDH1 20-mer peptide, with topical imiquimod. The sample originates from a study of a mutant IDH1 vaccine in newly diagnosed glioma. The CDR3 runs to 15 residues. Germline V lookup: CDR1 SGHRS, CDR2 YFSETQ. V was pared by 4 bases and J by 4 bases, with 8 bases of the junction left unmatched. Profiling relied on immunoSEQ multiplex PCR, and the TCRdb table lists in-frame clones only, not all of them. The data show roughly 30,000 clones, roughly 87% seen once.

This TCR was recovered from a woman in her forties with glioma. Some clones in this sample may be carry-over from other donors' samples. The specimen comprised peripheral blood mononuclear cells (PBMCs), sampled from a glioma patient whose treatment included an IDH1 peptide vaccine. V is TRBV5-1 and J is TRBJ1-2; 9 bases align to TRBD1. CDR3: CASSPGQGESYGYTF. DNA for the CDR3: TGCGCCAGCAGCCCGGGACAGGGAGAATCCTATGGCTACACCTTC. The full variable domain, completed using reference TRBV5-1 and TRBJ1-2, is KAGVTQTPRYLIKTRGQQVTLSCSPISGHRSVSWYQQTPGQGLQFLFEYFSETQRNKGNFPGRFSGRQFSNSRSEMNVSTLELGDSALYLCASSPGQGESYGYTFGSGTRLTVV.